This TCR beta chain was captured in a study of T cell repertoires in cytomegalovirus infection. This clonotype was detected ten times or more. Its antigen is unknown. Each CDR3 protein gets one entry after TCRdb re-called the reads with MiXCR. The table has roughly 80,000 distinct CDR3 sequences, roughly 39% seen once. This CDR3 region has 14 residues. The junction had 8 bases not matched to a gene; V was cut back by 8 bases and J by 4 bases. Germline-derived CDR1 and CDR2 are MNHNS and SASEGT. The rearrangement joins TRBV6-1 to TRBJ1-5; 7 positions match TRBD1. This specimen was CD8+ T cells from cultured PBMCs, taken from culture after CMV antigen stimulation. This TCR was recovered from a human donor in good health (CMV status not recorded). Some clones in this sample may be carry-over from other donors' samples. The CDR3 DNA is TGTGCCAGCTCGGACAGGATGGAGAATCAGCCCCAGCATTTT. Translating it yields CASSDRMENQPQHF.